This T cell receptor beta chain originates from a study of cytomegalovirus exposure and HLA in healthy donors. General study findings and limits: Later analysis showed most CMV-associated TCR beta chains appearing HLA-restricted.

The study ran its PCR with 60 Vbeta and 13 Jbeta primers. Some clones are missing from TCRdb's copy, which holds only in-frame ones; the method was immunoSEQ multiplex PCR. Here the sample spans about 100,000 clones, roughly 76% being singletons. CDR3 length: 14 residues. Trimming cost V 4 bases and J 5 bases, with 15 bases left between them. The germline CDR1 and CDR2 sequences are MGHRA and YSYEKL. Concerning this clone itself: Antigen: not known.

The chain combines TRBV4-1 with TRBJ2-7, with D possibly being TRBD1 (5 bases). Sequencing was performed on PBMCs. The clonotype comes from a woman aged 60-75 years in good health and CMV-seropositive. The CDR3 DNA reads TGCGCCAGCAGCCGGATTTTGGGGCTAAACGAGCAGTACTTC. It is translated as CASSRILGLNEQYF.